Listed here are 16 T cell receptor beta chains from one sample, sequenced in a study of T-cell reconstitution after alpha-beta-depleted transplantation in children. Unique molecular identifiers were used in preparing the TCRbeta library. TCRdb reprocessed the PCR reads via MiXCR and lists one record per CDR3 protein. This table holds hundreds of thousands of distinct CDR3 sequences, roughly 14% found once. The sequencing used PBMCs, collected before TCRalphabeta/CD19-depleted stem cell transplant. These receptors were taken from a girl aged 2-10 years with congenital amegakaryocytic thrombocytopenia, due to receive a stem cell transplant.

CDR3 sequence: CASSYVTGTGRAGANVLTF. In DNA form, the CDR3 reads TGTGCCAGCAGTTACGTCACCGGGACAGGGAGGGCTGGGGCCAACGTCCTGACTTTC. This chain links TRBV6-5 with TRBJ2-6; 9 bases map to TRBD1. CDR3 length: 19 amino acids. CDR1 is MNHEY and CDR2 is SVGAGI in the germline V gene. The ends lost 2 bases at V and 2 bases at J; junction bases unmatched: 10.

The sample holds a few counts of this clonotype. CDR3: CASSEGREQYF. The CDR3, as DNA: TGCGCCAGCAGTGAGGGGAGAGAGCAGTACTTC. The chain couples TRBV10-1 to TRBJ2-7, with a tentative D call TRBD2 (5 bases). Trimming shortened V by 2 bases and J by 7 bases, and 6 bases separated the two germline ends. CDR1 is WNHNN and CDR2 is SYGVQD in the germline V gene (reference sequence). The CDR3 runs to 11 residues.

In its sample, this clonotype was seen many times. The chain joins TRBV27 to TRBJ2-2; TRBD1 is a possible D gene (5 bases). Trimming removed 0 bases at V and 3 bases at J, with 14 bases between. The CDR3 has 17 amino acids. Per germline, CDR1 MNHEY and CDR2 SMNVEV (reference sequence). The CDR3 DNA reads as TGTGCCAGCAGTTTATCGAGGCAGGGTTGGGACACCGGGGAGCTGTTTTTT. Protein sequence: CASSLSRQGWDTGELFF.

The V call is TRBV4-1, the J call TRBJ2-7; TRBD2 aligns across 7 bases. Germline V gene sequence: CDR1 MGHRA, CDR2 YSYEKL. V gave up 1 base and J gave up 7 bases; unmatched junction bases: 10. This CDR3 region has 15 residues. The CDR3: CASSQVWTSSGEQYF. The CDR3 region has the DNA TGCGCCAGCAGCCAAGTTTGGACTAGTTCGGGGGAGCAGTACTTC.

The chain is built from TRBV2 and TRBJ2-2; D is ambiguous. Trimming cost V 2 bases and J 6 bases, with 13 bases left between them. The CDR3 consists of 15 residues. Germline V CDR1 and CDR2: SNHLY, FYNNEI. CDR3 sequence: CASSELSLSAGELFF. As DNA, the CDR3 is TGTGCCAGCAGTGAACTAAGTCTATCCGCCGGGGAGCTGTTTTTT. Full variable domain (outside the CDR3, taken from reference TRBV2 and TRBJ2-2): EPEVTQTPSHQVTQMGQEVILRCVPISNHLYFYWYRQILGQKVEFLVSFYNNEISEKSEIFDDQFSVERPDGSNFTLKIRSTKLEDSAMYFCASSELSLSAGELFFGEGSRLTVL.

Ten or more counts support this clonotype. This chain connects TRBV12-3 or TRBV12-4 to TRBJ2-7; 10 nucleotides match TRBD2. The CDR3 runs 14 residues. V dropped 4 bases and J dropped 1; count of bases not matched to a gene: 1. CDR3 nucleotide sequence: TGTGCCAGCAGTTCTAGCGGGGGATCCTACGAGCAGTACTTC. Protein sequence: CASSSSGGSYEQYF.

This clonotype was observed a few times. V gene TRBV27 combines with J gene TRBJ2-3, with D uncertain. Germline CDR1 and CDR2: MNHEY and SMNVEV (reference sequence). The CDR3 is 14 residues long. V was shortened by 3 bases and J by 4 bases, with 11 bases between the two germline ends. CDR3: CASSLAVVSDTQYF. In nucleotides, the CDR3 is TGTGCCAGCAGTTTGGCTGTAGTCTCAGATACGCAGTATTTT.

There are a few counts of this clonotype. The genes are TRBV7-8 and TRBJ2-1, with D hard to call. Looked up from germline, CDR1 is SGHVS and CDR2 is FQNEAQ. The length of the CDR3 is 17 residues. Deletions cut 3 bases from V and 4 bases from J, with 19 bases between. The CDR3 sequence: CASSFSVVALEYNEQFF. Here the CDR3 DNA reads TGTGCCAGCAGCTTCTCTGTTGTGGCCCTAGAATACAATGAGCAGTTCTTC.

This clonotype showed up just a few times. The rearrangement joins TRBV5-1 to TRBJ2-7; the D is unclear. This CDR3 region has 13 residues. The germline V gene has CDR1 SGHRS and CDR2 YFSETQ. Trimming removed 2 bases from V and 3 bases from J, with 9 bases in between. This CDR3 reads CASSFWLNYEQYF. In DNA, the CDR3 is TGCGCCAGCAGCTTTTGGCTAAACTACGAGCAGTACTTC.

This clonotype was seen a single time. A much larger clone differs by one base, so this may be a read error. This sequence joins TRBV12-3 or TRBV12-4 and TRBJ2-7; TRBD2 aligns across 11 bases. The CDR3 length is 15 residues. The ends lost 6 bases at V and 5 bases at J; junction bases unmatched: 9. The CDR3 coding sequence is TGTGCCAGCAGCCTTACTAGCGGGAGTATCCACGAGCAGTACTTC. Protein sequence: CASSLTSGSIHEQYF.

This clonotype was detected ten times or more. Germline is not matched at one junction end, which may reflect a read error. The rearrangement joins TRBV6-1 to TRBJ2-1; D is unresolved. Germline CDR1 MNHNS, CDR2 SASEGT. There are 15 residues in the CDR3. The CDR3 region is CASREGTLSYNEQFF. The CDR3 nucleotides are TGTGCCAGCAGGGAAGGCACTCTAAGTTACAATGAGCAGTTCTTC.

The gene calls are TRBV5-1 and TRBJ2-1, with unresolved D. V was shortened by 0 bases and J by 9 bases, with 16 bases between the two germline ends. The CDR3 is made up of 15 amino acids. Germline-derived CDR1 and CDR2 are SGHRS and YFSETQ. The DNA of the CDR3 is TGCGCCAGCAGCTTGGCGGTATATGATAATTCTGAGCAGTTCTTC. Translation gives CASSLAVYDNSEQFF.

Ten or more counts support this clonotype. The chain couples TRBV7-2 to TRBJ2-1; 7 nucleotides align to TRBD2. Germline values: CDR1 SGHTA, CDR2 FQGNSA. With V trimmed by 6 bases and J by 10 bases, 9 bases remained unmatched. The CDR3 contains 13 residues. The CDR3: CASRLVGGYEQFF. CDR3 coding DNA: TGTGCCAGCAGGTTGGTGGGAGGGTACGAGCAGTTCTTC. Looking up the rest from reference TRBV7-2 and TRBJ2-1 gives the full variable domain: GAGVSQSPSNKVTEKGKDVELRCDPISGHTALYWYRQSLGQGLEFLIYFQGNSAPDKSGLPSDRFSAERTGGSVSTLTIQRTQQEDSAVYLCASRLVGGYEQFFGPGTRLTVL.

This clonotype showed up many times. The chain employs TRBV4-1 and TRBJ1-1, with a weak D call TRBD1 (5 bases). Germline CDR1 and CDR2: MGHRA and YSYEKL. The V gene lost 4 bases and the J gene lost 3 bases, with 15 bases spanning the gap. This CDR3 has 15 amino acids. As DNA, the CDR3 is TGCGCCAGCAGCCCCCACACCTTGGGGGACACTGAAGCTTTCTTT. As protein: CASSPHTLGDTEAFF.

This chain connects TRBV20-1 to TRBJ2-1; 14 bases map to TRBD2. CDR1 and CDR2 (germline): DFQATT, SNEGSKA (reference sequence). The CDR3 totals 15 residues. After removal of 6 bases from V and 5 bases from J, the junction contained 6 bases not matched to a gene. CDR3 in DNA: TGCAGTGCCTACCGACTAGCGGGAGGGAACAATGAGCAGTTCTTC. Its protein is CSAYRLAGGNNEQFF.

This clonotype was recorded many times. The chain employs TRBV28 and TRBJ2-3; the D is unclear. Trimming took off 5 bases at V and 6 bases at J, with 15 bases between the two ends. Germline CDR1 MDHEN, CDR2 SYDVKM. The CDR3 contains 14 residues. The CDR3 coding sequence is TGTGCCAGCAGTCCCGGCGGTCGCCGGGATACGCAGTATTTT. It yields the protein CASSPGGRRDTQYF.